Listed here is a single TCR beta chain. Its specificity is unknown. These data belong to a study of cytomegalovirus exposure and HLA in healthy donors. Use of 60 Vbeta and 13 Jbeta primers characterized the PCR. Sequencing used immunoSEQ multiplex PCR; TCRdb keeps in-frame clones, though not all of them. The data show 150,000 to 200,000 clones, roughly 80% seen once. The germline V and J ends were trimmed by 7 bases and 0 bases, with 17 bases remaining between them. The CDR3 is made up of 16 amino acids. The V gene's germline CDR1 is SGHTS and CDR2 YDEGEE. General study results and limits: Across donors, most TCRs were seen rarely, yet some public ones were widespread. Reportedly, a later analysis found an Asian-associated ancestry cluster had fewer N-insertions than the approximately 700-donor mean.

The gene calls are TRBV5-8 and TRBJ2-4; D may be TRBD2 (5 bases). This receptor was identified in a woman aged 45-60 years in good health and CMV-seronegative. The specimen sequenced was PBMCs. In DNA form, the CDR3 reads TGTGCCAGCCCGCCTCGAGGGCTGAAAGCCAAAAACATTCAGTACTTC. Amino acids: CASPPRGLKAKNIQYF.